This T cell receptor (beta chain) was observed in a study of blood T cell repertoires in COVID-19 (dated by TCRdb to the early 2020s). Turning to the overall study: Collaborator samples came from the United States, Italy and Spain and covered acute and convalescent phases of COVID-19. The material from the prospective study consisted of cDNA or gDNA derived from T cells, B-cell-depleted T cells, or PBMCs. The dataset comprised deeply sampled blood TCRbeta repertoires from subjects exposed to, actively infected with, or recovered from COVID-19. A freely available public database, intended as a resource for researchers studying the immune response to SARS-CoV-2, is where the repertoires were released. Samples were obtained from the ongoing ImmuneRACE study (first 160 participants) and from 1,000 to 1,500 subjects provided by 6 global collaborators. Sample metadata almost always included a de-identified subject ID, COVID-19 status, age in years and sex. HLA class I and class II types, where available, came from metadata supplied by the sample provider rather than from assay-based typing.

The immunoSEQ Assay, a bias-controlled multiplex PCR, was used to amplify TCRbeta CDR3 regions from genomic DNA. Per the authors' processing: Nucleated cell counts per sample were estimated from amplification of reference gene primers within the assay. To quantify the absolute abundance of each unique TCRbeta CDR3 rearrangement, sequence reads were collapsed and filtered. For each sample, productive Simpson clonality was calculated by taking the square root of Simpson's diversity index across productive rearrangements. As stored in TCRdb, this immuneACCESS dataset retains in-frame rearrangements with V and J assigned. A fraction of the clones does not appear; measured against another copy, unresolved V genes explain less than half of the discrepancy, and the remainder lacks a known reason. Clonal size and the V and J genes are those of that table, whereas D and trimming came from the DNA. Here the sample has about 190,000 clones; approximately 80% occur a single time. The ten most abundant clones make up 20% of the sample.

Concerning this clone: This clone's antigen is unknown. Base qualities are not at hand, and no much larger clone is one base apart.

The collaborating institutions used their own protocols to collect whole blood in K2EDTA tubes. Collaborator samples were shipped for TCRbeta analysis as frozen whole blood, isolated PBMCs, or DNA extracted from either sample type. General conclusions and limits of the study: The amount of clinical and demographic metadata varied by source and participant and was provided uncurated.

Sequencing was performed on peripheral blood. The TCR comes from a human donor in a cohort sampled during active COVID-19.

The bases read TGTGCCAGCAGTTTTTTTTACGACAGTTACAATGAGCAGTTCTTC. This yields the protein CASSFFYDSYNEQFF. The rearranged segments are TRBV27 and TRBJ2-1, with TRBD1 tentatively as D gene (5 bases match). The junction shows trimming of 3 bases on V and 4 bases on J, plus 13 bases between the germline ends. The CDR3 starts with the cysteine, ends with the phenylalanine, and has 15 residues. Just CDR3 DNA is preserved here, 45 bases in frame from base 1. For CDR1 and CDR2, the germline V gene (reference sequence) lists MNHEY and SMNVEV.